This passage covers 15 T cell receptor beta chains from one sample sequenced in a study of blood T cell repertoires in COVID-19. The protocol was immunoSEQ multiplex PCR, while the TCRdb copy is restricted to in-frame clones and leaves out a portion. The sample holds under 75,000 clones, 80% to 85% seen once. The sequenced sample consisted of peripheral blood. The receptors originated from a man older than 75 with acute or convalescent COVID-19.

The J gene is TRBJ2-3, the V gene TRBV25-1, with 10 nucleotides matching TRBD2. CDR1 is MGHDK, CDR2 SYGVNS, per germline. The CDR3 consists of 15 residues. After removal of 7 bases from V and 4 bases from J, the junction contained 8 bases not matched to a gene. The CDR3 sequence is CASTSSGGVADTQYF. In DNA form, the CDR3 reads TGTGCCAGCACCTCTAGCGGGGGTGTAGCAGATACGCAGTATTTT.

The rearrangement uses TRBV28 and TRBJ2-7, with D maybe TRBD1 (5 bases). This CDR3 spans 14 amino acids. V was pared by 8 bases and J by 6 bases, with 20 bases between. Germline V gene sequence: CDR1 MDHEN, CDR2 SYDVKM. This CDR3 is CASRPAGSIFEQYF. The CDR3 DNA is TGTGCCAGCCGCCCCGCAGGGTCGATCTTCGAGCAGTACTTC.

A word on this clone: Other nucleotide sequences from this sample produce the same CDR3. The chain carries TRBV5-1 and TRBJ1-1, with D possibly being TRBD1 (6 bases). This CDR3 is built from 13 residues. Trimming stripped 4 bases from V and 3 bases from J, with 10 bases between. Germline V CDR1 and CDR2: SGHRS, YFSETQ. The CDR3 nucleotides are TGCGCCAGCAGCGGCGGACAGCACACTGAAGCTTTCTTT. It codes for CASSGGQHTEAFF.

This chain connects TRBV4-2 to TRBJ2-7; 9 nucleotides match TRBD2. Trimming cost V 1 base and J 3 bases; bases outside gene matches: 10. The germline CDR1 and CDR2 sequences are LGHNA and YNFKEQ. The CDR3 length is 17 residues. CDR3 in DNA: TGTGCCAGCAGCCAAGTGGCGGGGGGGGAGCTGGTCTACGAGCAGTACTTC. Translation: CASSQVAGGELVYEQYF.

This clone was seen just once. A read error may be the cause here, since a much bigger clone is one base away. The same CDR3 also results from other DNA sequences found in this sample. The rearrangement uses TRBV5-1 and TRBJ2-1; TRBD2 agrees at 12 bases. CDR3 length: 16 residues. The junction had 2 bases not matched to a gene; V was cut back by 4 bases and J by 0 bases. CDR1 is SGHRS and CDR2 is YFSETQ in the germline V gene. CDR3 sequence (DNA): TGCGCCAGCAGCCTGACTAGCGGGAGCTCCTACAATGAGCAGTTCTTC. Its translation: CASSLTSGSSYNEQFF.

The chain links TRBV18 to TRBJ1-5, with 8 nucleotides matching TRBD1. With 6 bases clipped from V and 7 bases from J, the junction kept 8 bases outside the gene matches. The CDR3 loop spans 14 amino acids. CDR1 is KGHSH, CDR2 LQKENI, per germline. For the CDR3, the DNA is TGTGCCAGCTCCCTCAGGACAGGGCCCCAGCCCCAGCATTTT. Amino acid sequence: CASSLRTGPQPQHF.

The gene calls are TRBV7-9 and TRBJ2-7, with D unclear. Trimming pared 1 base from V and 6 bases from J, leaving 7 bases between. The CDR3 runs to 12 residues. Germline CDR1 reads SEHNR; CDR2 reads FQNEAQ (reference sequence). This CDR3 is CASSLGRSEQYF. Written as DNA, the CDR3 is TGTGCCAGCAGCTTAGGGCGGAGCGAGCAGTACTTC. Using reference TRBV7-9 and TRBJ2-7 for the parts outside the CDR3, the full variable domain is DTGVSQNPRHKITKRGQNVTFRCDPISEHNRLYWYRQTLGQGPEFLTYFQNEAQLEKSRLLSDRFSAERPKGSFSTLEIQRTEQGDSAMYLCASSLGRSEQYFGPGTRLTVT.

The chain has TRBV7-2 and TRBJ2-5; 8 bases map to TRBD2. The CDR3 has 13 residues. V was pared by 4 bases and J by 3 bases, with 1 base of the junction left unmatched. Germline loops: CDR1 SGHTA, CDR2 FQGNSA. The CDR3 DNA reads as TGTGCCAGCAGCTGGCGGGGGGAAGAGACCCAGTACTTC. As protein: CASSWRGEETQYF.

This chain connects TRBV9 to TRBJ2-1; TRBD2 is a possible D gene (5 bases). From germline, CDR1 is SGDLS and CDR2 YYNGEE. Trimming shortened V by 2 bases and J by 6 bases, and 15 bases separated the two germline ends. The CDR3 contains 15 residues. The CDR3 here is CASSVSVGNPNEQFF. The CDR3 DNA follows: TGTGCCAGCAGCGTTAGCGTGGGCAATCCCAATGAGCAGTTCTTC.

The gene calls are TRBV2 and TRBJ2-1, with 8 bases fitting TRBD1. J was trimmed by 8 bases and V by 6 bases; bases with no gene match: 12. Germline V gene data show CDR1 as SNHLY and CDR2 as FYNNEI. This CDR3 region has 15 residues. CDR3 DNA: TGTGCCAGCAGGGGCGGGACAGGACTGCGGGATGAGCAGTTCTTC. Its protein product is CASRGGTGLRDEQFF.

The chain is built from TRBV23-1 and TRBJ1-1; 9 bases match TRBD1. TRBV23-1 carries the ORF label, with uncertain function. With 4 bases clipped from V and 0 bases from J, the junction kept 6 bases outside the gene matches. The length of the CDR3 is 16 residues. CDR3: CASSRLGQGMNTEAFF. The CDR3 DNA reads as TGCGCCAGCAGTCGCCTCGGACAGGGGATGAACACTGAAGCTTTCTTT.

This rearrangement joins TRBV19 to TRBJ2-2; 13 bases agree with TRBD2. Per germline, CDR1 LNHDA and CDR2 SQIVND (reference sequence). V lost 3 bases, J lost 6 bases, and 4 bases stayed unmatched. The CDR3 consists of 16 residues. The CDR3 loop reads CASSIRTSGSSGELFF. As DNA, the CDR3 is TGTGCCAGTAGTATCCGGACTAGCGGGAGTTCCGGGGAGCTGTTTTTT. The full variable domain, rest sourced from reference TRBV19 and TRBJ2-2, is DGGITQSPKYLFRKEGQNVTLSCEQNLNHDAMYWYRQDPGQGLRLIYYSQIVNDFQKGDIAEGYSVSREKKESFPLTVTSAQKNPTAFYLCASSIRTSGSSGELFFGEGSRLTVL.

The gene calls are TRBV24-1 and TRBJ1-4; 8 bases match TRBD1. V dropped 4 bases and J dropped 5; count of bases not matched to a gene: 8. CDR1 and CDR2 (germline): KGHDR, SFDVKD. The CDR3 runs to 16 residues. The CDR3 loop reads CATSESGTGLNEKLFF. The CDR3 coding sequence is TGTGCCACCAGTGAATCCGGGACAGGACTGAATGAAAAACTGTTTTTT.

The chain combines TRBV7-2 with TRBJ2-2; 10 nucleotides align to TRBD2. The CDR3 is made up of 15 amino acids. Trimming took 0 bases from V and 7 from J; bases not matched to a gene: 2. The germline CDR1 and CDR2 sequences are SGHTA and FQGNSA. The CDR3 is CASSLASGRNGELFF. The CDR3 coding sequence is TGTGCCAGCAGCTTAGCTAGCGGGAGGAACGGGGAGCTGTTTTTT. The variable domain in full, completed from reference TRBV7-2 and TRBJ2-2, reads GAGVSQSPSNKVTEKGKDVELRCDPISGHTALYWYRQSLGQGLEFLIYFQGNSAPDKSGLPSDRFSAERTGGSVSTLTIQRTQQEDSAVYLCASSLASGRNGELFFGEGSRLTVL.

This clone was seen a few times. This sequence joins TRBV9 and TRBJ2-5; 8 bases align to TRBD2. Per germline, CDR1 SGDLS and CDR2 YYNGEE. J gave up 5 bases and V 4 bases, and 13 bases lay outside the gene matches. CDR3 length: 16 amino acids. The CDR3 reads CASSLGGAGVVETQYF. The CDR3 coding sequence is TGTGCCAGCAGCTTGGGGGGAGCGGGAGTAGTGGAGACCCAGTACTTC.